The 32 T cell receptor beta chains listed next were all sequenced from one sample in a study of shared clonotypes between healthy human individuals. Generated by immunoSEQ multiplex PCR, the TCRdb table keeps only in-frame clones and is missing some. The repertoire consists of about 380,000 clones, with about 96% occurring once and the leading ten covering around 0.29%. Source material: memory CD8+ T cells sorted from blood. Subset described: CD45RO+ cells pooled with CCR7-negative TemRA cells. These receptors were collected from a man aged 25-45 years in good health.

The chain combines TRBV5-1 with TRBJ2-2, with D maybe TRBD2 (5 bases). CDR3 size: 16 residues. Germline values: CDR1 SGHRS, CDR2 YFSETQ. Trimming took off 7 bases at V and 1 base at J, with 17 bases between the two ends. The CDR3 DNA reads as TGCGCCAGCGAATCGGGGTCCCTATTGAACACCGGGGAGCTGTTTTTT. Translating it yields CASESGSLLNTGELFF.

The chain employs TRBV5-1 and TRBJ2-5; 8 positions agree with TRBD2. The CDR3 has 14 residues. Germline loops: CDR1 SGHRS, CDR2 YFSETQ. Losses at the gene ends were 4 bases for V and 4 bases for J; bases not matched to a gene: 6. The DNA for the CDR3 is TGCGCCAGCAGCATGACTAGCGTCGGAGAGACCCAGTACTTC. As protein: CASSMTSVGETQYF.

CDR3 DNA sequence: TGTGCCAGTACAGGGACTAATGAAAAACTGTTTTTT. This encodes CASTGTNEKLFF. This rearrangement joins TRBV19 to TRBJ1-4, with D possibly TRBD1 on 5 matching bases. With 7 bases removed from V and 2 bases from J, the gap between germline ends came to 5 bases. Germline CDR1 LNHDA, CDR2 SQIVND (reference sequence). CDR3 length: 12 amino acids.

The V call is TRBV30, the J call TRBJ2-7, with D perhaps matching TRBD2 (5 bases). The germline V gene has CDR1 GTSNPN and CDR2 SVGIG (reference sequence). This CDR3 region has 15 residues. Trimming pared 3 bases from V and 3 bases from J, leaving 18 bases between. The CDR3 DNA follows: TGTGCCTGGAGCCCCGACTACACCCCTGACTACGAGCAGTACTTC. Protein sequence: CAWSPDYTPDYEQYF.

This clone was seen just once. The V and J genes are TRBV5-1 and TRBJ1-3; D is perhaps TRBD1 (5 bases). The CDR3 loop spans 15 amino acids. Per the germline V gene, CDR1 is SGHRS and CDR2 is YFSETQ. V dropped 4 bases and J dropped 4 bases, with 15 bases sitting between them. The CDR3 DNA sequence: TGCGCCAGCAGCGGGCCGGGACCTTCAGGAAACACCATATATTTT. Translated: CASSGPGPSGNTIYF.

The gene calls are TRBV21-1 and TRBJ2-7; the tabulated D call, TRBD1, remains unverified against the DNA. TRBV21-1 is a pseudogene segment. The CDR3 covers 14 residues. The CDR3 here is CASSKEGQGCEQYF. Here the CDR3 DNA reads TGTGCCAGCAGCAAAGAAGGACAGGGGTGTGAGCAGTACTTC.

CDR3 coding DNA: TGTGCCAGCACGATGGCTAGCGGAGCCTACGAGCAGTACTTC. Translation gives CASTMASGAYEQYF. The chain joins TRBV6-1 to TRBJ2-7; 7 bases line up with TRBD2. Germline assignment: CDR1 MNHNS and CDR2 SASEGT. The CDR3 has 14 residues. The V segment lost 7 bases and the J segment 2 bases; nucleotides outside the gene matches: 8.

The CDR3 reads CASSAGLAETQYF. The DNA of the CDR3 is TGTGCCAGCTCAGCCGGACTAGCTGAGACCCAGTACTTC. The chain links TRBV18 to TRBJ2-5; 8 bases match TRBD2. The CDR3 contains 13 residues. The germline gives CDR1 KGHSH, CDR2 LQKENI. The J segment lost 5 bases and the V segment lost 5 bases, leaving 4 bases of the junction unmatched.

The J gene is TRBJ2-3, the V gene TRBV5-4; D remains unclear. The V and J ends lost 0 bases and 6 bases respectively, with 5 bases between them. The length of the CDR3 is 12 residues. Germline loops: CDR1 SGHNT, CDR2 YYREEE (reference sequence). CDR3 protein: CASSLGSDTQYF. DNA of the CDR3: TGTGCCAGCAGCTTGGGGTCGGATACGCAGTATTTT.

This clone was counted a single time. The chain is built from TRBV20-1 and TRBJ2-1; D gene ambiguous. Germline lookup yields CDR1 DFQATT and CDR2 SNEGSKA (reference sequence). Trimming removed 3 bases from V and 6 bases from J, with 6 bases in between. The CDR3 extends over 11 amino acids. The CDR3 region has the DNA TGCAGTGCTAGCCCAACCAATGAGCAGTTCTTC. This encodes CSASPTNEQFF.

The CDR3 DNA reads TGTGCCAGTAGGCTAAACTCTGGAAACACCATATATTTT. Translation gives CASRLNSGNTIYF. V is TRBV19 and J is TRBJ1-3; D uncertain. CDR3 length equals 13 residues. CDR1 LNHDA and CDR2 SQIVND come from the germline V gene (reference sequence). The V end was cut by 6 bases, the J end by 0 bases, with 6 bases between.

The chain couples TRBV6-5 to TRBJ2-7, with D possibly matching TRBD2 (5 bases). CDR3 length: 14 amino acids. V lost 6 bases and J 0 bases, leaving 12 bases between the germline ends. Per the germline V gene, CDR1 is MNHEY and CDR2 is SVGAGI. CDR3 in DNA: TGTGCCAGCAGGCTAGCAGGCAGCTCCTACGAGCAGTACTTC. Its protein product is CASRLAGSSYEQYF.

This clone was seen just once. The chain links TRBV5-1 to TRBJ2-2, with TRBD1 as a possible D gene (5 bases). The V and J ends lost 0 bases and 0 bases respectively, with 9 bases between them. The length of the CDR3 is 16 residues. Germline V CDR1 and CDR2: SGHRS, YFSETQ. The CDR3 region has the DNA TGCGCCAGCAGCTTGGCAGGGCGAACGAACACCGGGGAGCTGTTTTTT. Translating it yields CASSLAGRTNTGELFF.

In DNA, the CDR3 is TGTGCCTGGAGTCATACCGGTGGAAACACCATATATTTT. Translating gives CAWSHTGGNTIYF. The gene calls are TRBV30 and TRBJ1-3, with unresolved D. CDR1 is GTSNPN and CDR2 is SVGIG in the germline V gene (reference sequence). The length of the CDR3 is 13 residues. V was pared by 2 bases and J by 3 bases, with 8 bases between.

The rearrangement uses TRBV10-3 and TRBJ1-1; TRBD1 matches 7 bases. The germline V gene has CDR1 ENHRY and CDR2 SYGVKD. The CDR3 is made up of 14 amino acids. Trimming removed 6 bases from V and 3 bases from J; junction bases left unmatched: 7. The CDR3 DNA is TGTGCCATCAGCCAGGACAGGAGGGACACTGAAGCTTTCTTT. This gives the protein CAISQDRRDTEAFF.

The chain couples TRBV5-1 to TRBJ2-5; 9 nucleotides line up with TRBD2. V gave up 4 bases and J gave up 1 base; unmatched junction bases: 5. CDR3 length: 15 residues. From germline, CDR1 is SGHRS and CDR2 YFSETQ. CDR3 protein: CASSASGTAQETQYF. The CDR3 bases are TGCGCCAGCAGCGCTAGCGGGACCGCCCAAGAGACCCAGTACTTC. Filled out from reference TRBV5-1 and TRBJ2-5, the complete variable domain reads KAGVTQTPRYLIKTRGQQVTLSCSPISGHRSVSWYQQTPGQGLQFLFEYFSETQRNKGNFPGRFSGRQFSNSRSEMNVSTLELGDSALYLCASSASGTAQETQYFGPGTRLLVL.

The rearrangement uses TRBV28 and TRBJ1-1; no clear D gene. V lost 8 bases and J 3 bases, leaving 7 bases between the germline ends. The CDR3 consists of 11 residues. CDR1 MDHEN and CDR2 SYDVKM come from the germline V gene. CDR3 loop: CASGRDTEAFF. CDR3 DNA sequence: TGTGCCAGCGGGAGGGACACTGAAGCTTTCTTT.

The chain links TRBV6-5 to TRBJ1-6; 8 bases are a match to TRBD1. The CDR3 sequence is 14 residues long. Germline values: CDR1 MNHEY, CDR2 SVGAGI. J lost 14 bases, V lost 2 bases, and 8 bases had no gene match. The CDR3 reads CASSYPGQGRTLHF. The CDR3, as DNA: TGTGCCAGCAGTTACCCCGGACAGGGTAGGACCCTCCACTTT.

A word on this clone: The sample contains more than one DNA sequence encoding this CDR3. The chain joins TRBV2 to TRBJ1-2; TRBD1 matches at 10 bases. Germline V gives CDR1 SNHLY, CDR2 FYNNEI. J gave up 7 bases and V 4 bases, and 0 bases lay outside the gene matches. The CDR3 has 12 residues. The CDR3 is CASSGTGGGYTF. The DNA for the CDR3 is TGTGCCAGCAGTGGGACAGGGGGTGGCTACACCTTC.

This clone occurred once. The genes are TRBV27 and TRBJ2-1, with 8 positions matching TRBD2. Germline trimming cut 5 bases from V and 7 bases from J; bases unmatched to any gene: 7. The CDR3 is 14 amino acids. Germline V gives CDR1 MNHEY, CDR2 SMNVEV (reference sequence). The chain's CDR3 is CASSPSTSGNEQFF. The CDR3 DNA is TGTGCCAGCAGTCCATCCACTAGCGGTAATGAGCAGTTCTTC.

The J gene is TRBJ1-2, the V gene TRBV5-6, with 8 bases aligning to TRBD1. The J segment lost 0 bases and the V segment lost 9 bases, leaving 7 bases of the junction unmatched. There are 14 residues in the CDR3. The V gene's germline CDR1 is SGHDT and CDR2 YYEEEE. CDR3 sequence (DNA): TGTGCCACCGGACAGGGCATTTCTAACTATGGCTACACCTTC. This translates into CATGQGISNYGYTF.

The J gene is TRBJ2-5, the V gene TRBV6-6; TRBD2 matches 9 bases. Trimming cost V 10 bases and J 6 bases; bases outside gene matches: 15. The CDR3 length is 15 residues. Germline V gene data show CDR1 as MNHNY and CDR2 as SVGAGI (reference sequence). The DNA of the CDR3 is TGTGCCACATGTGAACTTAGCGGGAGTAGGAAGACCCAGTACTTC. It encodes CATCELSGSRKTQYF.

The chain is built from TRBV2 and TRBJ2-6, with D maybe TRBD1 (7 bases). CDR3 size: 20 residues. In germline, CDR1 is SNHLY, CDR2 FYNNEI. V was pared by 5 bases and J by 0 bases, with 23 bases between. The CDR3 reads CASSTGEVLQLSSGANVLTF. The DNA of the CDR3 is TGTGCCAGCAGTACAGGGGAGGTGTTACAGCTTTCCTCTGGGGCCAACGTCCTGACTTTC.

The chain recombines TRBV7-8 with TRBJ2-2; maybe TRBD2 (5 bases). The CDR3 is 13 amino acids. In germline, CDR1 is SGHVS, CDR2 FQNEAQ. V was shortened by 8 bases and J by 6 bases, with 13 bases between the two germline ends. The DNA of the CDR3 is TGTGCCAGCCGCGGTCCGCGGGCCGGGGAGCTGTTTTTT. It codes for CASRGPRAGELFF.

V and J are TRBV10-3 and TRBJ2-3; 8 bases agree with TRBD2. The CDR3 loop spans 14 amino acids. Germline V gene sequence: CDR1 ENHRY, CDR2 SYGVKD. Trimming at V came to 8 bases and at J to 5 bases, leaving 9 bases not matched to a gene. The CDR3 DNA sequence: TGTGCCATCTGGGGCGGGAGGTCTCGAGATACGCAGTATTTT. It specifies CAIWGGRSRDTQYF.

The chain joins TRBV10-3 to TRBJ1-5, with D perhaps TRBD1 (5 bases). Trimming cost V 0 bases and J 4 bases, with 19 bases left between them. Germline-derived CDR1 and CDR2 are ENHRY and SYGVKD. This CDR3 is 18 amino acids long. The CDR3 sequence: CAISESDSSTMPNQPQHF. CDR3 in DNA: TGTGCCATCAGTGAGTCTGACAGTTCCACGATGCCGAATCAGCCCCAGCATTTT.

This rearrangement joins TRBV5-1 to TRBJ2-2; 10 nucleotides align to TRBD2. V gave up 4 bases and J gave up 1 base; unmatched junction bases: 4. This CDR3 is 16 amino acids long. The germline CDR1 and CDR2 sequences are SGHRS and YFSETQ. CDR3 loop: CASSLRLAGNTGELFF. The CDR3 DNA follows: TGCGCCAGCAGCCTACGACTAGCGGGGAACACCGGGGAGCTGTTTTTT.

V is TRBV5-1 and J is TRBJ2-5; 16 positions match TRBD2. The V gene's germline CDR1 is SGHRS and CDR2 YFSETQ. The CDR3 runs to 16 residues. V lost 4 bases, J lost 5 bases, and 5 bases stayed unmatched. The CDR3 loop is CASSPLGLAGGETQYF. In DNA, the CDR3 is TGCGCCAGCAGCCCGCTGGGACTAGCGGGAGGGGAGACCCAGTACTTC. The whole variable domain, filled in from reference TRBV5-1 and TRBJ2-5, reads KAGVTQTPRYLIKTRGQQVTLSCSPISGHRSVSWYQQTPGQGLQFLFEYFSETQRNKGNFPGRFSGRQFSNSRSEMNVSTLELGDSALYLCASSPLGLAGGETQYFGPGTRLLVL.

As DNA, the CDR3 is TGTGCCAGCTGGGGCGGGGAGCTGTTTTTT. This encodes CASWGGELFF. The chain has TRBV7-9 and TRBJ2-2; no reliable D call. Trimming took off 8 bases at V and 7 bases at J, with 5 bases between the two ends. CDR1 and CDR2 from the germline V gene are SEHNR and FQNEAQ (reference sequence). The CDR3 runs to 10 residues.

The CDR3 reads CASSLIAGYNEQFF. The CDR3 nucleotides are TGCGCCAGCAGCTTGATTGCTGGTTACAATGAGCAGTTCTTC. The chain carries TRBV5-1 and TRBJ2-1; D not resolved. CDR3 size: 14 residues. V was cut by 1 base and J by 4 bases, with 9 bases left in between. Germline loops: CDR1 SGHRS, CDR2 YFSETQ.

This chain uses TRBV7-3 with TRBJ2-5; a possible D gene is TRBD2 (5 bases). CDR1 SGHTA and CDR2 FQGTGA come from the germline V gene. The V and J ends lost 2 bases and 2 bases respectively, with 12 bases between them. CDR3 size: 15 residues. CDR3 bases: TGTGCCAGCAGCTTAGGGAGTGGGCATCAAGAGACCCAGTACTTC. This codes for CASSLGSGHQETQYF.

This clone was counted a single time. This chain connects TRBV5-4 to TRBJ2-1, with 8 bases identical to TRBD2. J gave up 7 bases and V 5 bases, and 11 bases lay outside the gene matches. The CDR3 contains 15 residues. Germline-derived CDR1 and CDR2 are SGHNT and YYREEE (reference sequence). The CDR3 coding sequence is TGTGCCAGCAGGAACCAGAAGCGGGAGAGGAATGAGCAGTTCTTC. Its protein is CASRNQKRERNEQFF.